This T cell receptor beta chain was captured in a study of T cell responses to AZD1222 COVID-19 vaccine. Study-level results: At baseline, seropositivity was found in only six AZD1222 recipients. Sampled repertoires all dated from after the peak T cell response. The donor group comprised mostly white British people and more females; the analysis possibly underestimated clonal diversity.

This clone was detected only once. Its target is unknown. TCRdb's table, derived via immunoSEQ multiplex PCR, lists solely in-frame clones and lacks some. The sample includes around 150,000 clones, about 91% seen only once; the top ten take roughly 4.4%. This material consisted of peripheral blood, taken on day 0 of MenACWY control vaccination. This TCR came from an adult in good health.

DNA for the CDR3: TGTGCCAGCAGCTCAACAGGGGGCCCCTACAATGAGCAGTTCTTC. It translates to CASSSTGGPYNEQFF. V is TRBV5-6 and J is TRBJ2-1, with 9 positions matching TRBD1. Germline CDR1 reads SGHDT; CDR2 reads YYEEEE. The ends lost 3 bases at V and 2 bases at J; junction bases unmatched: 3. The CDR3 totals 15 residues.